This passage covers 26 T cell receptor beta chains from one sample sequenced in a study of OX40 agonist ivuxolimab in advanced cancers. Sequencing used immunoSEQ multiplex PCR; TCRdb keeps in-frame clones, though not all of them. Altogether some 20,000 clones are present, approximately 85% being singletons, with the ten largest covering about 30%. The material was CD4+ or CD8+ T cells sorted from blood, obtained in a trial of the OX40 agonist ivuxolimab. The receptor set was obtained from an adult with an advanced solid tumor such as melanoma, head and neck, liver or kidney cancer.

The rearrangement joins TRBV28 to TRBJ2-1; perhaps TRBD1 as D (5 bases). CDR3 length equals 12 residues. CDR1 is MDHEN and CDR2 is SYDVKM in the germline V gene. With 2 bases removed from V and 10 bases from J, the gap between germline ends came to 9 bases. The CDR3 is CASSLRQTEQFF. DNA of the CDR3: TGTGCCAGCAGTTTACGACAGACGGAGCAGTTCTTC.

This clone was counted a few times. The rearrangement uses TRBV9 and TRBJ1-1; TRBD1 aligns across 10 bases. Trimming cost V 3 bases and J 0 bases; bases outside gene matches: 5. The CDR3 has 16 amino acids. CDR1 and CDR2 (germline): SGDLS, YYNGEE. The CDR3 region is CASSDDRGRLNTEAFF. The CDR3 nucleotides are TGTGCCAGCAGCGATGACAGGGGGCGTTTGAACACTGAAGCTTTCTTT.

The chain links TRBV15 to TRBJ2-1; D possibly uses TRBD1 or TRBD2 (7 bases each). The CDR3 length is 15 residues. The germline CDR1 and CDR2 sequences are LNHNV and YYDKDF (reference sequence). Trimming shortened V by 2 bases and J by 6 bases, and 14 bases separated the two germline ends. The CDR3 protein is CATSRSGTAGNEQFF. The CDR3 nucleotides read TGTGCCACCAGCAGAAGCGGGACAGCGGGCAATGAGCAGTTCTTC.

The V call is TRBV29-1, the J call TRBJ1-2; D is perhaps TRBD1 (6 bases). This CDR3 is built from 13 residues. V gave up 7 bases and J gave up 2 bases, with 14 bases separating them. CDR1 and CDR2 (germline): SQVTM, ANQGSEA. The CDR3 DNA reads TGCAGCGCCCCGGACAGCCTAAACTATGGCTACACCTTC. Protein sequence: CSAPDSLNYGYTF.

CDR3 sequence reads: CASGFEAGRGYTF. For the CDR3, the DNA is TGTGCTAGTGGTTTTGAGGCCGGGAGAGGCTACACCTTC. The chain recombines TRBV12-5 with TRBJ1-2; no clear D gene. Germline V lookup: CDR1 LGHNT, CDR2 FRNRAP. CDR3 size: 13 residues. Trimming cost V 3 bases and J 8 bases, with 13 bases left between them.

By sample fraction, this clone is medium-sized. The CDR3 here is CASDHPEGAANTGELFF. In DNA form, the CDR3 reads TGTGCTAGTGACCATCCCGAGGGGGCAGCCAACACCGGGGAGCTGTTTTTT. This chain connects TRBV12-5 to TRBJ2-2; 7 bases are a match to TRBD1. The junction had 13 bases not matched to a gene; V was cut back by 7 bases and J by 2 bases. CDR3 length: 17 amino acids. The germline V gene encodes CDR1 LGHNT and CDR2 FRNRAP.

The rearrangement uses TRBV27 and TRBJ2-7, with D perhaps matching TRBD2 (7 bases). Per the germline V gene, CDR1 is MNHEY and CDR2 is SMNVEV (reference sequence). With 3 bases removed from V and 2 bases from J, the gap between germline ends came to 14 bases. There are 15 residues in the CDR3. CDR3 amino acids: CASSFGGGLPYEQYF. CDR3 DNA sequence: TGTGCCAGCAGTTTTGGGGGGGGCCTCCCCTACGAGCAGTACTTC.

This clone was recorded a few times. The CDR3 nucleotides are TGCGCCAGCAGCCAAGATATGTATAATGGGGGAAACTATGGCTACACCTTC. Protein: CASSQDMYNGGNYGYTF. The rearrangement joins TRBV4-1 to TRBJ1-2, with a tentative D call TRBD1 (5 bases). This CDR3 has 17 residues. Germline-derived CDR1 and CDR2 are MGHRA and YSYEKL. Trimming removed 0 bases from V and 2 bases from J, with 16 bases in between.

CDR3 DNA sequence: TGTGCCAGTACTGGGGGCTCTGGGGCCAACGTCCTGACTTTC. Protein: CASTGGSGANVLTF. V usage is TRBV27 and J usage is TRBJ2-6; D tentatively reads TRBD1 or TRBD2 (5 bases each). Trimming removed 9 bases from V and 0 bases from J, with 9 bases in between. Per the germline V gene, CDR1 is MNHEY and CDR2 is SMNVEV (reference sequence). The CDR3 runs 14 residues.

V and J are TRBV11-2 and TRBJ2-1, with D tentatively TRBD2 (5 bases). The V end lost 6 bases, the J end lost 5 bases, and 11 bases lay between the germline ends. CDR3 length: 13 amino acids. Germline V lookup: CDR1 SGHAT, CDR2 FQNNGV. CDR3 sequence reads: CASRSSGDNEQFF. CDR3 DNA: TGTGCCAGCAGATCGTCCGGGGACAATGAGCAGTTCTTC. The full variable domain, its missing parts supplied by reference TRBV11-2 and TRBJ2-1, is EAGVAQSPRYKIIEKRQSVAFWCNPISGHATLYWYQQILGQGPKLLIQFQNNGVVDDSQLPKDRFSAERLKGVDSTLKIQPAKLEDSAVYLCASRSSGDNEQFFGPGTRLTVL.

The CDR3 DNA sequence: TGTGCCAGCGCCCGACAGGGGGAGGGCACCGGGGAGCTGTTTTTT. Residues: CASARQGEGTGELFF. The chain has TRBV6-5 and TRBJ2-2, with 9 bases aligning to TRBD1. CDR1 MNHEY and CDR2 SVGAGI come from the germline V gene. The V segment lost 8 bases and the J segment 4 bases; nucleotides outside the gene matches: 8. The CDR3 is 15 amino acids.

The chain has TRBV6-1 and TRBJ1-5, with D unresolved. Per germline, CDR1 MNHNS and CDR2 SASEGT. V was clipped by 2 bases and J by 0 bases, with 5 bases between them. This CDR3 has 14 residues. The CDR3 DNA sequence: TGTGCCAGCAGTGAACTGTATAGCAATCAGCCCCAGCATTTT. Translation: CASSELYSNQPQHF.

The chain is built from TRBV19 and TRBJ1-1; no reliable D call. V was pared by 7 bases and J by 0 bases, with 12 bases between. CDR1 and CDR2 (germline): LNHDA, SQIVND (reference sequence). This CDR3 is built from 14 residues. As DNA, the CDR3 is TGTGCCAGTATCCAATTTGGTATGAACACTGAAGCTTTCTTT. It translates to CASIQFGMNTEAFF. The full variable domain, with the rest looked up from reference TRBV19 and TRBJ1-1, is DGGITQSPKYLFRKEGQNVTLSCEQNLNHDAMYWYRQDPGQGLRLIYYSQIVNDFQKGDIAEGYSVSREKKESFPLTVTSAQKNPTAFYLCASIQFGMNTEAFFGQGTRLTVV.

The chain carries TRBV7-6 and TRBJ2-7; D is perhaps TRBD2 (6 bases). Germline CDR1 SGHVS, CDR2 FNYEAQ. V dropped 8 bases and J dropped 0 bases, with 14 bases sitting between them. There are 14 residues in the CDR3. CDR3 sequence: CASWGGGFSYEQYF. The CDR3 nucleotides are TGTGCCAGCTGGGGTGGAGGGTTCTCCTACGAGCAGTACTTC. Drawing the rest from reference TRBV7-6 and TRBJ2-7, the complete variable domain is GAGVSQSPRYKVTKRGQDVALRCDPISGHVSLYWYRQALGQGPEFLTYFNYEAQQDKSGLPNDRFSAERPEGSISTLTIQRTEQRDSAMYRCASWGGGFSYEQYFGPGTRLTVT.

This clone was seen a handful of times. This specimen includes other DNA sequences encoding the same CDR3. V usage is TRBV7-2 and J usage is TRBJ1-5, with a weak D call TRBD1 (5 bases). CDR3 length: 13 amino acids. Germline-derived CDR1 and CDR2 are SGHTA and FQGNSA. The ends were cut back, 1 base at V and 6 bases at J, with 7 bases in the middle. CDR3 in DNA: TGTGCCAGCAGCTTAGGGGGGGGTCAGCCCCAGCATTTT. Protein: CASSLGGGQPQHF.

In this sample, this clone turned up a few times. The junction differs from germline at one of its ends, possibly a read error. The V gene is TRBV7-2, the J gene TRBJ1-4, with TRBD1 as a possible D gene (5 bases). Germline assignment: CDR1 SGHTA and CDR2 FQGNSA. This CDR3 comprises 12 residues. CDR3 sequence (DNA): TGTGCCAGCAGCACCCAGGGCTCCCCCCCAAAATTT. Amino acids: CASSTQGSPPKF.

The CDR3 reads CASEGGRETNTGELFF. The CDR3, as DNA: TGTGCCAGCGAGGGTGGTAGGGAGACAAACACCGGGGAGCTGTTTTTT. The V gene is TRBV7-9, the J gene TRBJ2-2; D is perhaps TRBD2 (5 bases). CDR1 and CDR2 from the germline V gene are SEHNR and FQNEAQ (reference sequence). The V end was cut by 8 bases, the J end by 2 bases, with 18 bases between. This CDR3 comprises 16 residues. Together with reference TRBV7-9 and TRBJ2-2, the CDR3 gives the full variable domain: DTGVSQNPRHKITKRGQNVTFRCDPISEHNRLYWYRQTLGQGPEFLTYFQNEAQLEKSRLLSDRFSAERPKGSFSTLEIQRTEQGDSAMYLCASEGGRETNTGELFFGEGSRLTVL.

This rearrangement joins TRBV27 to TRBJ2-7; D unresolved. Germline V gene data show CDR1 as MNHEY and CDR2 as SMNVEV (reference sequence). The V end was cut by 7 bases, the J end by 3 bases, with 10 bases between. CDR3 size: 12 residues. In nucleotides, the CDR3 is TGTGCCAGCATGTCGCCTATCTACGAGCAGTACTTC. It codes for CASMSPIYEQYF.

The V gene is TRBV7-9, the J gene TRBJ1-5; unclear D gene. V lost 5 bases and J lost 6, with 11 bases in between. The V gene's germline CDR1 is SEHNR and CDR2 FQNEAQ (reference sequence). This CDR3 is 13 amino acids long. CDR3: CASSPLGSQPQHF. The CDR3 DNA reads TGTGCCAGCAGCCCTCTAGGGAGTCAGCCCCAGCATTTT.

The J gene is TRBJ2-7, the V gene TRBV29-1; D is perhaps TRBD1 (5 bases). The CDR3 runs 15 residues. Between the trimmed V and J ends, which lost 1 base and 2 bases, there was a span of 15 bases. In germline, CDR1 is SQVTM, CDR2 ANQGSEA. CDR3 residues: CSVEVWPGSTYEQYF. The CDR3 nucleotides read TGCAGCGTTGAAGTCTGGCCAGGGTCAACCTACGAGCAGTACTTC.

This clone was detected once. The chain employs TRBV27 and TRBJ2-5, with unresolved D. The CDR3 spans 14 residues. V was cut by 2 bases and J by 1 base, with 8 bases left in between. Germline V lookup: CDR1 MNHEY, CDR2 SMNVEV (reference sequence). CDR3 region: CASSLTWTQETQYF. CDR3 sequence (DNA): TGTGCCAGCAGTTTAACCTGGACCCAAGAGACCCAGTACTTC.

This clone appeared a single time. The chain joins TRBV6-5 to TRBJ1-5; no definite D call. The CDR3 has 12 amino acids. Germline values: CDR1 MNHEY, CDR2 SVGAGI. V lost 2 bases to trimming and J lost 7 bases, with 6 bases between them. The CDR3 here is CASSYAGQPQHF. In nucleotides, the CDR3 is TGTGCCAGCAGTTACGCGGGGCAGCCCCAGCATTTT.

The CDR3 here is CASRLYQGGEAFF. CDR3 in DNA: TGTGCCAGCAGACTCTACCAGGGCGGTGAAGCTTTCTTT. The chain uses TRBV28 and TRBJ1-1, with TRBD1 as a possible D gene (5 bases). This CDR3 comprises 13 residues. Trimming removed 6 bases from V and 7 bases from J, with 15 bases in between. Looked up from germline, CDR1 is MDHEN and CDR2 is SYDVKM. Full variable domain (missing parts from reference TRBV28 and TRBJ1-1): DVKVTQSSRYLVKRTGEKVFLECVQDMDHENMFWYRQDPGLGLRLIYFSYDVKMKEKGDIPEGYSVSREKKERFSLILESASTNQTSMYLCASRLYQGGEAFFGQGTRLTVV.

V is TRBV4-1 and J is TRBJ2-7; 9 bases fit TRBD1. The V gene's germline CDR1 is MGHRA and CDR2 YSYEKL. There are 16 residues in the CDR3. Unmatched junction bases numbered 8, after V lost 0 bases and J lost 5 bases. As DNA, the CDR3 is TGCGCCAGCAGCCAAGAAACAGGGACAGGGTATCACGAGCAGTACTTC. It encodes CASSQETGTGYHEQYF.

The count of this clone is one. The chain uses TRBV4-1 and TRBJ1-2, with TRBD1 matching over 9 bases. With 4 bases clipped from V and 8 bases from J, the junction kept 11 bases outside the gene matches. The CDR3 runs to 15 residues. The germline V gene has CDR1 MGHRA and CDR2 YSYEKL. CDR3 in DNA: TGCGCCAGCAGCCTGGCCACACAGGGGGCGCGGGGCTACACCTTC. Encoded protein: CASSLATQGARGYTF.

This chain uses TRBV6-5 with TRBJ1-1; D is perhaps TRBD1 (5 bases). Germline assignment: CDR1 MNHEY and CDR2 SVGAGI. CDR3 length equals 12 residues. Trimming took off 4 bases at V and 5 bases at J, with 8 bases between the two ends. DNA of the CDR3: TGTGCCAGCAGTTGGGGGGAAACTGAAGCTTTCTTT. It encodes CASSWGETEAFF.